Below are 2 T cell receptor beta chains sequenced from a single sample in a study of CXCR3-negative and CXCR3-positive naive CD8 T cells. Researchers prepared the TRB cDNA libraries using 5' RACE with UMI labels. Using the 5' RACE reads, TCRdb records one entry per CDR3 protein without DNA. Recorded here are some 130,000 distinct CDR3 sequences; the top ten clones represent 0.49%. Sequences were obtained from naive CXCR3- CD8+ T cells from blood. Subset noted: CD45RO-CCR7+CD27+CD95- naive CD8+ T cells lacking CXCR3 (TNR3-). These receptors all stem from a human donor in good health. Some clones in this sample may be carry-over from other donors' samples.

The CDR3 loop is CASSAARVGTGDSPLHF. The chain links TRBV7-9 to TRBJ1-6; TCRdb calls TRBD1, which cannot be checked without DNA. The CDR3 spans 17 residues. CDR1 is SEHNR, CDR2 FQNEAQ, per germline (reference sequence).

J is TRBJ2-7 and V is TRBV14. The CDR3 is 16 residues long. The germline V gene encodes CDR1 SGHDN and CDR2 FVKESK. The CDR3 protein is CASSQAPHSNPYEQYF.